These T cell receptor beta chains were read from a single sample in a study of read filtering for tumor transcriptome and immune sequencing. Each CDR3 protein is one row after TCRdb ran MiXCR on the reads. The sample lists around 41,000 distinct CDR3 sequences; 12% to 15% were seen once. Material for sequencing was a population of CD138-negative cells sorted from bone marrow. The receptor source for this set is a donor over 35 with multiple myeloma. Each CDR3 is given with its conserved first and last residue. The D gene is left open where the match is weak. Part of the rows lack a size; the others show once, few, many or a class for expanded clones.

cdr3_aa: CASSVGTSGAYAGELFF; cdr3_nt: TGTGCCAGCAGCGTTGGGACTAGCGGGGCCTACGCCGGGGAGCTGTTTTTT; j_call: TRBJ2-2; v_call: TRBV7-6; clone_size: many; d_call: TRBD2
cdr3_aa: CASSFSQNTEAFF; cdr3_nt: TGTGCCAGCAGCTTCAGCCAGAACACTGAAGCTTTCTTT; j_call: TRBJ1-1; v_call: TRBV7-3; clone_size: many; d_call: -
cdr3_aa: CASSFLRGGANVLTF; cdr3_nt: TGTGCCAGCAGTTTTCTGCGGGGCGGGGCCAACGTCCTGACTTTC; j_call: TRBJ2-6; v_call: TRBV28; clone_size: many; d_call: -
cdr3_aa: CASLAGLSTEQFF; cdr3_nt: TGTGCCAGTCTAGCGGGGCTATCCACTGAGCAGTTCTTC; j_call: TRBJ2-1; v_call: TRBV18; clone_size: many; d_call: TRBD2
cdr3_aa: CARKLAGGHDEQFF; cdr3_nt: TGTGCCCGGAAACTAGCGGGGGGCCATGATGAGCAGTTCTTC; j_call: TRBJ2-1; v_call: TRBV30; clone_size: -; d_call: TRBD2
cdr3_aa: CASSLVGGTEAFF; cdr3_nt: TGTGCCAGCAGTTTAGTAGGGGGAACTGAAGCTTTCTTT; j_call: TRBJ1-1; v_call: TRBV12-3/TRBV12-4; clone_size: many; d_call: -
cdr3_aa: CASSLEVETQYF; cdr3_nt: TGCGCCAGCAGCTTGGAGGTGGAGACCCAGTACTTC; j_call: TRBJ2-5; v_call: TRBV5-1; clone_size: many; d_call: -
cdr3_aa: CASSYLDPKDRVQWTF; cdr3_nt: TGTGCCAGCAGTTACCTCGACCCCAAGGACAGGGTACAATGGACCTTC; j_call: TRBJ1-2; v_call: TRBV6-2/TRBV6-3; clone_size: many; d_call: TRBD1
cdr3_aa: CSVELTGGQPQHF; cdr3_nt: TGCAGCGTTGAATTGACAGGGGGCCAGCCCCAGCATTTT; j_call: TRBJ1-5; v_call: TRBV29-1; clone_size: many; d_call: TRBD1
cdr3_aa: CASSSVGRGGQETQYF; cdr3_nt: TGTGCCAGCAGTTCGGTAGGGCGGGGGGGCCAAGAGACCCAGTACTTC; j_call: TRBJ2-5; v_call: TRBV2; clone_size: few; d_call: TRBD2
cdr3_aa: CSALRDLGDYGYTF; cdr3_nt: TGCAGTGCCCTAAGGGATTTGGGGGACTATGGCTACACCTTC; j_call: TRBJ1-2; v_call: TRBV20-1; clone_size: few; d_call: -
cdr3_aa: CASSVVEGDTEAFF; cdr3_nt: TGTGCCAGCAGCGTAGTGGAAGGGGACACTGAAGCTTTCTTT; j_call: TRBJ1-1; v_call: TRBV9; clone_size: many; d_call: -
cdr3_aa: CASTSIGQSLSCEQYF; cdr3_nt: TGTGCCAGTACCTCGATCGGACAGAGCCTATCTTGCGAGCAGTACTTC; j_call: TRBJ2-7; v_call: TRBV19; clone_size: once; d_call: -
cdr3_aa: CASSLYGWDTQYF; cdr3_nt: TGTGCCAGCAGCTTGTACGGTTGGGATACGCAGTATTTT; j_call: TRBJ2-3; v_call: TRBV7-8; clone_size: many; d_call: -
cdr3_aa: CALGGESEQYF; cdr3_nt: TGTGCCCTAGGAGGGGAAAGCGAGCAGTACTTC; j_call: TRBJ2-7; v_call: TRBV28; clone_size: many; d_call: -
cdr3_aa: CASRKEQGVWETQYF; cdr3_nt: TGTGCCAGCAGAAAGGAACAGGGAGTTTGGGAGACCCAGTACTTC; j_call: TRBJ2-5; v_call: TRBV28; clone_size: many; d_call: -
cdr3_aa: CASSYSYAGGLSEQFF; cdr3_nt: TGTGCCAGCAGTTACTCGTACGCGGGGGGGCTTTCTGAGCAGTTCTTC; j_call: TRBJ2-1; v_call: TRBV6-5; clone_size: many; d_call: TRBD2
cdr3_aa: CASSERAGPDTQYF; cdr3_nt: TGTGCCAGCAGCGAGAGGGCGGGTCCAGATACGCAGTATTTT; j_call: TRBJ2-3; v_call: TRBV7-3; clone_size: many; d_call: -
cdr3_aa: CSANSGGVISNEQYF; cdr3_nt: TGCAGTGCCAACAGCGGTGGGGTAATATCCAACGAGCAGTACTTC; j_call: TRBJ2-7; v_call: TRBV20-1; clone_size: many; d_call: -
cdr3_aa: CASSEKGSYNSPLHF; cdr3_nt: TGTGCCAGCAGTGAAAAGGGATCCTATAATTCACCCCTCCACTTT; j_call: TRBJ1-6; v_call: TRBV2; clone_size: -; d_call: -
cdr3_aa: CASSSRDRGTEAFF; cdr3_nt: TGTGCCAGCAGCTCCCGGGACAGAGGGACTGAAGCTTTCTTT; j_call: TRBJ1-1; v_call: TRBV7-9; clone_size: many; d_call: TRBD1
cdr3_aa: CASSNTAPSYTF; cdr3_nt: TGTGCCAGCAGTAATACGGCACCCTCCTACACCTTC; j_call: TRBJ1-2; v_call: TRBV28; clone_size: many; d_call: -
cdr3_aa: CASFSFLAGGPGDTQYF; cdr3_nt: TGTGCCAGTTTTTCATTCCTAGCGGGGGGGCCGGGAGATACGCAGTATTTT; j_call: TRBJ2-3; v_call: TRBV27; clone_size: many; d_call: TRBD2
cdr3_aa: CASSQGLAGGHNEQFF; cdr3_nt: TGTGCCAGCAGCCAGGGACTAGCGGGGGGGCACAATGAGCAGTTCTTC; j_call: TRBJ2-1; v_call: TRBV3-1; clone_size: many; d_call: TRBD2
cdr3_aa: CASSLGESYNEQFF; cdr3_nt: TGTGCCAGCAGTTTAGGGGAATCCTACAATGAGCAGTTCTTC; j_call: TRBJ2-1; v_call: TRBV12-3/TRBV12-4; clone_size: few; d_call: -
cdr3_aa: CSSDKWDMRYF; cdr3_nt: TGCAGTTCCGACAAGTGGGATATGCGGTATTTT; j_call: TRBJ2-3; v_call: TRBV20-1; clone_size: -; d_call: -
cdr3_aa: CASSTRRPGNTIYF; cdr3_nt: TGTGCCAGCAGCACCAGGCGACCTGGAAACACCATATATTTT; j_call: TRBJ1-3; v_call: TRBV5-8; clone_size: many; d_call: -
cdr3_aa: CASSLGVTTYNEQFF; cdr3_nt: TGTGCCAGCAGCTTAGGGGTCACTACCTACAATGAGCAGTTCTTC; j_call: TRBJ2-1; v_call: TRBV7-6; clone_size: few; d_call: -
cdr3_aa: CASSPSLQGAGITEAFF; cdr3_nt: TGTGCCAGCAGCCCCAGTTTACAGGGGGCAGGGATCACTGAAGCTTTCTTT; j_call: TRBJ1-1; v_call: TRBV14; clone_size: -; d_call: TRBD1
cdr3_aa: CAGFWGPSYEQYF; cdr3_nt: TGTGCCGGCTTTTGGGGACCCTCCTACGAGCAGTACTTC; j_call: TRBJ2-7; v_call: TRBV21-1; clone_size: many; d_call: -
cdr3_aa: CASSLMGQPQHF; cdr3_nt: TGTGCCAGCAGTTTAATGGGTCAGCCCCAGCATTTT; j_call: TRBJ1-5; v_call: TRBV12-3/TRBV12-4; clone_size: many; d_call: -
cdr3_aa: CASSYAQSVDEQFF; cdr3_nt: TGTGCCAGCAGTTACGCACAAAGCGTGGATGAGCAGTTCTTC; j_call: TRBJ2-1; v_call: TRBV6-5; clone_size: many; d_call: -
cdr3_aa: CASSLGGQQYF; cdr3_nt: TGTGCCAGCAGCTTAGGAGGTCAGCAGTACTTC; j_call: TRBJ2-7; v_call: TRBV7-9; clone_size: many; d_call: -
cdr3_aa: CASSDTDRNTGELFF; cdr3_nt: TGTGCCAGCAGTGACACGGACAGGAACACCGGGGAGCTGTTTTTT; j_call: TRBJ2-2; v_call: TRBV6-4; clone_size: many; d_call: -
cdr3_aa: CASSYQRNTGELFF; cdr3_nt: TGTGCCAGCAGTTACCAGCGGAACACCGGGGAGCTGTTTTTT; j_call: TRBJ2-2; v_call: TRBV6-2/TRBV6-3; clone_size: many; d_call: -
cdr3_aa: CASSLERGGVNTEAFF; cdr3_nt: TGTGCCAGCAGCTTAGAAAGGGGCGGCGTGAACACTGAAGCTTTCTTT; j_call: TRBJ1-1; v_call: TRBV7-9; clone_size: many; d_call: -
cdr3_aa: CSVGFHTDTQYF; cdr3_nt: TGCAGCGTTGGTTTCCACACAGATACGCAGTATTTT; j_call: TRBJ2-3; v_call: TRBV29-1; clone_size: many; d_call: -
cdr3_aa: CASSLWGAGANVLTF; cdr3_nt: TGCGCCAGCAGCTTGTGGGGCGCTGGGGCCAACGTCCTGACTTTC; j_call: TRBJ2-6; v_call: TRBV5-1; clone_size: many; d_call: -